This paragraph reports one T cell receptor (beta chain). What it binds is unknown. Treatment noted: oral pan-JAK inhibitor, 5-10 mg twice daily. This record comes from a study of CD8+ T cells in alopecia areata. Notes on the study in general: Any link of baseline CD8+ expansion to response, resting on one nonresponder, remains uncertain. Lesional scalp exceeded normal scalp in clonality, especially in alopecia totalis/universalis. Researchers reported that TCR sharing among patients proved less clear than in mice, possibly HLA-linked.

RNA was isolated and reverse transcribed to cDNA, the sequencing template. Sequenced by immunoSEQ multiplex PCR; TCRdb stores in-frame clones only, minus some. The table includes some 150,000 clones, 85% to 90% detected once. The material was CD8+ T cells sorted from blood, obtained at week 4, from a patient treated with tofacitinib. The clonotype was recovered from a human donor with alopecia areata.

CDR3 in amino acids: CASSQGPAGGETQYF. CDR3 DNA sequence: TGCGCCAGCAGCCAAGGCCCAGCGGGAGGAGAGACCCAGTACTTC. This chain links TRBV4-1 with TRBJ2-5; 9 positions match TRBD2. The junction had 4 bases not matched to a gene; V was cut back by 1 base and J by 4 bases. The germline CDR1 and CDR2 sequences are MGHRA and YSYEKL. The CDR3 is made up of 15 amino acids.